The present T cell receptor (beta chain) was sequenced within a study of control samples from healthy donors and cancer patients. This CDR3 is 13 amino acids long. The germline gives CDR1 LNHDA, CDR2 SQIVND (reference sequence). Trimming took 9 bases from V and 4 from J; bases not matched to a gene: 5. The table came from immunoSEQ multiplex PCR; TCRdb's copy has only in-frame clones and leaves some out. This table has over 85,000 clones, roughly 90% appearing once. The V call is TRBV19, the J call TRBJ1-1, with 10 bases identical to TRBD1. Source material: PBMCs. The clonotype comes from a woman aged 60-75 years with lung cancer. CDR3 loop: CASIGDRGTEAFF. The DNA for the CDR3 is TGTGCCAGCATAGGGGACAGGGGCACTGAAGCTTTCTTT.